This is a list of T cell receptor beta chains from one sample in a study of high-grade serous ovarian cancer treatment subgroups. TCRdb's table, derived via immunoSEQ multiplex PCR, lists solely in-frame clones and lacks some. This sample contains 45 or so clones. The sample taken for sequencing was tumor tissue. Receptors were obtained from a human donor with high-grade serous ovarian cancer. The CDR3 runs from the conserved cysteine through the conserved F or W. D genes are given only for firm matches. Clone size appears in some rows only: once, few, many, or a class for an expanded clone.

j_call: TRBJ1-5
d_call: .
clone_size: .
v_call: TRBV6-6
cdr3_aa: CASTTTTGGGQPQHF
cdr3_nt: TGTGCCAGCACCACTACCACGGGGGGGGGTCAGCCCCAGCATTTT

j_call: TRBJ1-1
d_call: .
clone_size: .
v_call: TRBV19
cdr3_aa: CASLPGVNTEAFF
cdr3_nt: TGTGCCAGTCTACCAGGGGTGAACACTGAAGCTTTCTTT

j_call: TRBJ2-7
d_call: .
clone_size: .
v_call: TRBV21-1
cdr3_aa: CASSSRGGGDEQYF
cdr3_nt: TGTGCCAGCAGCAGTCGTGGTGGAGGAGACGAGCAGTACTTC

j_call: TRBJ1-1
d_call: .
clone_size: .
v_call: TRBV30
cdr3_aa: CAWNREANTEAFF
cdr3_nt: TGTGCCTGGAACCGGGAGGCGAACACTGAAGCTTTCTTT

j_call: TRBJ1-5
d_call: .
clone_size: .
v_call: TRBV12-1
cdr3_aa: CASGLGGQRKAIGAQHF
cdr3_nt: TGTGCCAGCGGGCTTGGAGGCCAGAGGAAGGCAATTGGAGCCCAGCATTTT

j_call: TRBJ2-5
d_call: TRBD1
clone_size: .
v_call: TRBV5-1
cdr3_aa: CASSKGTGRRETQYF
cdr3_nt: TGCGCCAGCAGCAAAGGGACAGGGCGACGGGAGACCCAGTACTTC

j_call: TRBJ1-5
d_call: .
clone_size: few
v_call: TRBV28
cdr3_aa: CASSFGGQLEQPQHF
cdr3_nt: TGTGCCAGCAGTTTTGGCGGGCAATTGGAACAGCCCCAGCATTTT

j_call: TRBJ2-2
d_call: TRBD1
clone_size: .
v_call: TRBV28
cdr3_aa: CASTKPGTGGSGELFF
cdr3_nt: TGTGCCAGCACTAAGCCCGGGACAGGGGGCTCCGGGGAGCTGTTTTTT

j_call: TRBJ2-4
d_call: .
clone_size: .
v_call: TRBV9
cdr3_aa: CASSPLGGSMYIQYF
cdr3_nt: TGTGCCAGCAGCCCCCTAGGAGGGAGTATGTACATTCAGTACTTC

j_call: TRBJ1-2
d_call: .
clone_size: .
v_call: TRBV19
cdr3_aa: CASSIGGGGYGYTF
cdr3_nt: TGTGCCAGTAGTATAGGCGGAGGCGGTTATGGCTACACCTTC

j_call: TRBJ2-2
d_call: TRBD1
clone_size: .
v_call: TRBV5-1
cdr3_aa: CASSPGTGVTGELFF
cdr3_nt: TGCGCCAGCAGCCCCGGGACAGGGGTTACCGGGGAGCTGTTTTTT

j_call: TRBJ1-4
d_call: .
clone_size: .
v_call: TRBV6-6
cdr3_aa: CASSPVLGEKLFF
cdr3_nt: TGTGCCAGCAGCCCTGTATTAGGAGAAAAACTGTTTTTT

j_call: TRBJ1-5
d_call: TRBD1
clone_size: few
v_call: TRBV2
cdr3_aa: CASSGQGPTTNQPQHF
cdr3_nt: TGTGCCAGCAGTGGACAGGGGCCGACCACTAATCAGCCCCAGCATTTT